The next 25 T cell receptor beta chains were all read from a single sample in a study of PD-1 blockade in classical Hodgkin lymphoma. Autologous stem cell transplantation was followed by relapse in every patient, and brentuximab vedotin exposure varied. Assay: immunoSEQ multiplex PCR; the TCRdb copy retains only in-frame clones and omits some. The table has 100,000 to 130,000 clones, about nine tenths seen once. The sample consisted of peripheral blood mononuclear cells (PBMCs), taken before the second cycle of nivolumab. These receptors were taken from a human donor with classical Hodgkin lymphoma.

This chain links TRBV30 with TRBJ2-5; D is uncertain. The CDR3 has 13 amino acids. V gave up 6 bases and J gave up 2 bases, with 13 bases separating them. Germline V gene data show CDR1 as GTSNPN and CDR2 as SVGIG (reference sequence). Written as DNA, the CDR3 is TGTGCCTGTTGGGGATGGAAACAAGAGACCCAGTACTTC. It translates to CACWGWKQETQYF.

In DNA, the CDR3 is TGTGCCTGGAAGCAGGGGGAAGTAGGAGGCTACACCTTC. It specifies CAWKQGEVGGYTF. The genes are TRBV30 and TRBJ1-2; 7 bases are shared with TRBD1. V was pared by 4 bases and J by 8 bases, with 10 bases of the junction left unmatched. This CDR3 contains 13 residues. CDR1 is GTSNPN, CDR2 SVGIG, per germline (reference sequence).

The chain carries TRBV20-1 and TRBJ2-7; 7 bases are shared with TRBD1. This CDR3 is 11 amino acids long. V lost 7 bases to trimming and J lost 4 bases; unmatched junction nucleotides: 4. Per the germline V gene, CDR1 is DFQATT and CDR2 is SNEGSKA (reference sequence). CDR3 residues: CSGSQGYEQYF. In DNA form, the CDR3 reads TGCAGTGGGTCACAGGGGTACGAGCAGTACTTC.

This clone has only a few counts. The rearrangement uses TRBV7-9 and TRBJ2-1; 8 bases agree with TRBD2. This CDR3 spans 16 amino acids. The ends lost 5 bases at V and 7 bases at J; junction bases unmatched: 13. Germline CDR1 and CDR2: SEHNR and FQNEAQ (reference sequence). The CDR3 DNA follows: TGTGCCAGCAGCCCTTATCGACGGGAGGGCTGGAATGAGCAGTTCTTC. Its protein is CASSPYRREGWNEQFF.

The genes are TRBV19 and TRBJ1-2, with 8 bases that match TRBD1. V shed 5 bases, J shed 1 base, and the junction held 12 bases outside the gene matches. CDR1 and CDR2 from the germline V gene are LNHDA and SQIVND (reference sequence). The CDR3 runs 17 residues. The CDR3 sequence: CASSPRQGLDFNYGYTF. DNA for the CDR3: TGTGCCAGTAGTCCTAGACAGGGGCTAGACTTTAACTATGGCTACACCTTC.

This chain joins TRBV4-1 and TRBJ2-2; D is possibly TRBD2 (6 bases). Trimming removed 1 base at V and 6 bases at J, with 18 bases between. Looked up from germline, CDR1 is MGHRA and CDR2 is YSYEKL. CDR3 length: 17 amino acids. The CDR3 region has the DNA TGCGCCAGCAGCCAAGGTGGGGGGATAGCGCTTTCCGGGGAGCTGTTTTTT. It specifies CASSQGGGIALSGELFF.

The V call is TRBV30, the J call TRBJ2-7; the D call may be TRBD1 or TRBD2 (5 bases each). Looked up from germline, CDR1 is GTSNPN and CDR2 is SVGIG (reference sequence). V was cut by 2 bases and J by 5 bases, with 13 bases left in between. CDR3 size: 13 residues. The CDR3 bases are TGTGCCTGGAGTTTGGGGATGGGACACGAGCAGTACTTC. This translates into CAWSLGMGHEQYF. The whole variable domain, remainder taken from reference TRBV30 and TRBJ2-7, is SQTIHQWPATLVQPVGSPLSLECTVEGTSNPNLYWYRQAAGRGLQLLFYSVGIGQISSEVPQNLSASRPQDRQFILSSKKLLLSDSGFYLCAWSLGMGHEQYFGPGTRLTVT.

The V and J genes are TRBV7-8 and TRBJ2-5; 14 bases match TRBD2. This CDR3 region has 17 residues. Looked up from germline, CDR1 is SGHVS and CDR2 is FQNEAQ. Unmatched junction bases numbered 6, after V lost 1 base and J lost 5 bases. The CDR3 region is CASSLGLAGGPGETQYF. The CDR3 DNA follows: TGTGCCAGCAGCTTAGGACTAGCGGGAGGGCCGGGTGAGACCCAGTACTTC.

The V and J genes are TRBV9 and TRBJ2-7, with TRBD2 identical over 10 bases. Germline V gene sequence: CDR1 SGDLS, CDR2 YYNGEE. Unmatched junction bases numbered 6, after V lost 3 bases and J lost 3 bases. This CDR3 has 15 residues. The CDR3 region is CASSAGLAESYEQYF. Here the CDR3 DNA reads TGTGCCAGCAGCGCCGGACTAGCGGAGAGCTACGAGCAGTACTTC.

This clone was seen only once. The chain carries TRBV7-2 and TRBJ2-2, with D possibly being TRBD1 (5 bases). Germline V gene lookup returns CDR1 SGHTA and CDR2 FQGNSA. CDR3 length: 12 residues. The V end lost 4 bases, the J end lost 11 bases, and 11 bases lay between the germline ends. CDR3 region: CASSWTPPELFF. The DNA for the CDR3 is TGTGCCAGCAGCTGGACACCACCCGAGCTGTTTTTT.

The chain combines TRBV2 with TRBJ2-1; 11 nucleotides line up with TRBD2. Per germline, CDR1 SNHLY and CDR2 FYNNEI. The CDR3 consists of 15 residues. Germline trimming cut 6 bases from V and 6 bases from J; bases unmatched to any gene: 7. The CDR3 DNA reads TGTGCCAGCAGGCGGACTAGCGGGCTTTTCAATGAGCAGTTCTTC. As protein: CASRRTSGLFNEQFF.

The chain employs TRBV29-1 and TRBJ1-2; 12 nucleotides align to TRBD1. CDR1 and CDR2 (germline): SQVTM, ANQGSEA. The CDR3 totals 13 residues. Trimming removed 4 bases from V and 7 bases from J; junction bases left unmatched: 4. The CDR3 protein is CSVAGQGAFGYTF. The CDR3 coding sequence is TGCAGCGTTGCGGGACAGGGGGCATTTGGCTACACCTTC.

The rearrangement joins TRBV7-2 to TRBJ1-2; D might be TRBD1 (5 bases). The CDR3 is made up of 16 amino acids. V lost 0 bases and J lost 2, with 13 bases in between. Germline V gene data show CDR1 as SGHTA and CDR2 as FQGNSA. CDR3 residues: CASSLASGARNYGYTF. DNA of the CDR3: TGTGCCAGCAGCTTAGCTTCCGGGGCGCGGAACTATGGCTACACCTTC.

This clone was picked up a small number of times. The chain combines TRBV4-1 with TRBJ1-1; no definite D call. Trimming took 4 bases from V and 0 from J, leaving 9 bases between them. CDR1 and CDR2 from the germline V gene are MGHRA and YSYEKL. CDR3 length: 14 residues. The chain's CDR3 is CASSLGSMNTEAFF. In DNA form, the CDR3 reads TGCGCCAGCAGCCTTGGCAGCATGAACACTGAAGCTTTCTTT.

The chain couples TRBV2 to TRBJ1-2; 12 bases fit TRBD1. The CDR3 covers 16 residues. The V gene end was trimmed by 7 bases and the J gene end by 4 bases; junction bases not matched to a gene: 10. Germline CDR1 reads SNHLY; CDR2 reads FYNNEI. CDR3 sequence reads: CASIKGGTGGPYGYTF. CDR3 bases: TGTGCCAGCATTAAAGGGGGGACAGGGGGCCCCTATGGCTACACCTTC.

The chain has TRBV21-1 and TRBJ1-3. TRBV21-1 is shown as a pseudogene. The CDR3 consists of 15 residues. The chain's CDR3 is CASSKRGAGGNTIYF. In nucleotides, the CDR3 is TGTGCCAGCAGCAAACGGGGGGCTGGAGGAAACACCATATATTTT.

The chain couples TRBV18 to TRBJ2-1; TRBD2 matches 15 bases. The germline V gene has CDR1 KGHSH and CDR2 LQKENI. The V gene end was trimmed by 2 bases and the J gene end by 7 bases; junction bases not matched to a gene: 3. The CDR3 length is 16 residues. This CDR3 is CASSPSGTSGGNEQFF. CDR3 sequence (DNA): TGTGCCAGCTCACCATCCGGGACTAGCGGGGGGAATGAGCAGTTCTTC. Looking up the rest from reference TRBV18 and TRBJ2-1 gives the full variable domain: NAGVMQNPRHLVRRRGQEARLRCSPMKGHSHVYWYRQLPEEGLKFMVYLQKENIIDESGMPKERFSAEFPKEGPSILRIQQVVRGDSAAYFCASSPSGTSGGNEQFFGPGTRLTVL.

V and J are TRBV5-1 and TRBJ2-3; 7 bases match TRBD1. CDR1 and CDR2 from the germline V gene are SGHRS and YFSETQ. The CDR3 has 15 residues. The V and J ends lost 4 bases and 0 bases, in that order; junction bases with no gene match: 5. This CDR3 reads CASSLRQGSTDTQYF. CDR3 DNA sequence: TGCGCCAGCAGCCTAAGACAGGGAAGCACAGATACGCAGTATTTT.

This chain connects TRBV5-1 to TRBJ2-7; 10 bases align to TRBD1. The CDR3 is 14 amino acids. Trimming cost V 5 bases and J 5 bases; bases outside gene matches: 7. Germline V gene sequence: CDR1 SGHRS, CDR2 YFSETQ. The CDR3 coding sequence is TGCGCCAGCAGGTTGAAGGGACAGGGGAACGAGCAGTACTTC. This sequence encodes CASRLKGQGNEQYF.

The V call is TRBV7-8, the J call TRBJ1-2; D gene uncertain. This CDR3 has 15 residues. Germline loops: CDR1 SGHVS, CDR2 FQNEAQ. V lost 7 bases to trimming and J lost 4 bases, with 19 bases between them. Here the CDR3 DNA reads TGTGCCAGCACAAAAGGAGAGCCTCCGGGCTATGGCTACACCTTC. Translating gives CASTKGEPPGYGYTF.

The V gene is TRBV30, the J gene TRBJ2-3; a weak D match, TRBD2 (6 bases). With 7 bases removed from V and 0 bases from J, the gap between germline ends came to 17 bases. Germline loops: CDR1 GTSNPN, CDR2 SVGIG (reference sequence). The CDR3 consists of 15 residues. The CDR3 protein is CAFWGDLRSTDTQYF. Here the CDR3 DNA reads TGTGCCTTCTGGGGGGACCTGCGAAGCACAGATACGCAGTATTTT.

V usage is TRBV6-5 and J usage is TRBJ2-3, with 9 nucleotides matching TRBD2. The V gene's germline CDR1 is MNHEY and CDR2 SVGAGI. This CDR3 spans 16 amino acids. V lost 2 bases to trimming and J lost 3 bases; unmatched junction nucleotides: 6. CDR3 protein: CASSYLAGGATDTQYF. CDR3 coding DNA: TGTGCCAGCAGTTACCTGGCGGGAGGGGCAACAGATACGCAGTATTTT.

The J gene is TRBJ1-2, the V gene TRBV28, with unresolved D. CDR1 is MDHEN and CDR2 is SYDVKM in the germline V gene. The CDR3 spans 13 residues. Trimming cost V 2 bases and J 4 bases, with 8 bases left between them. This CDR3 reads CASSLPPLYGYTF. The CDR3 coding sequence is TGTGCCAGCAGTTTACCTCCACTCTATGGCTACACCTTC.

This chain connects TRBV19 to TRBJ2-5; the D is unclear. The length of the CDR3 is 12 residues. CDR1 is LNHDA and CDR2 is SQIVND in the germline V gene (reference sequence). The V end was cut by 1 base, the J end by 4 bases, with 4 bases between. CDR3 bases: TGTGCCAGTAGTATAGGGTTAGAGACCCAGTACTTC. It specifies CASSIGLETQYF.

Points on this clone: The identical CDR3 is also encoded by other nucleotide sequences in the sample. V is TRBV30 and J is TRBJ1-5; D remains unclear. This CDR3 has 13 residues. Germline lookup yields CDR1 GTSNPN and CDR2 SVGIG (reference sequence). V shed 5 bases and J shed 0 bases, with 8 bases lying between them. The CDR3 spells CAWGRDSNQPQHF. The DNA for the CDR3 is TGTGCCTGGGGACGGGATAGCAATCAGCCCCAGCATTTT.